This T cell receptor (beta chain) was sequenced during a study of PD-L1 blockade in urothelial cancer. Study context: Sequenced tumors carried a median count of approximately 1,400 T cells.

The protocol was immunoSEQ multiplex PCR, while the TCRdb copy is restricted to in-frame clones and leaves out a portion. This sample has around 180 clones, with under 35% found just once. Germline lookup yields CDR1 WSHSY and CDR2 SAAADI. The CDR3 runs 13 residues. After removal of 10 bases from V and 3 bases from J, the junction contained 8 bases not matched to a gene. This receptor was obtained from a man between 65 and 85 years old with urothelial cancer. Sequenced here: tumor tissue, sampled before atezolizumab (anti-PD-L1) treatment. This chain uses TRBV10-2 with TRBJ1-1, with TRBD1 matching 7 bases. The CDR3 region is CATCRGGDTEAFF. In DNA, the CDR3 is TGCGCCACGTGCAGGGGGGGGGACACTGAAGCTTTCTTT.